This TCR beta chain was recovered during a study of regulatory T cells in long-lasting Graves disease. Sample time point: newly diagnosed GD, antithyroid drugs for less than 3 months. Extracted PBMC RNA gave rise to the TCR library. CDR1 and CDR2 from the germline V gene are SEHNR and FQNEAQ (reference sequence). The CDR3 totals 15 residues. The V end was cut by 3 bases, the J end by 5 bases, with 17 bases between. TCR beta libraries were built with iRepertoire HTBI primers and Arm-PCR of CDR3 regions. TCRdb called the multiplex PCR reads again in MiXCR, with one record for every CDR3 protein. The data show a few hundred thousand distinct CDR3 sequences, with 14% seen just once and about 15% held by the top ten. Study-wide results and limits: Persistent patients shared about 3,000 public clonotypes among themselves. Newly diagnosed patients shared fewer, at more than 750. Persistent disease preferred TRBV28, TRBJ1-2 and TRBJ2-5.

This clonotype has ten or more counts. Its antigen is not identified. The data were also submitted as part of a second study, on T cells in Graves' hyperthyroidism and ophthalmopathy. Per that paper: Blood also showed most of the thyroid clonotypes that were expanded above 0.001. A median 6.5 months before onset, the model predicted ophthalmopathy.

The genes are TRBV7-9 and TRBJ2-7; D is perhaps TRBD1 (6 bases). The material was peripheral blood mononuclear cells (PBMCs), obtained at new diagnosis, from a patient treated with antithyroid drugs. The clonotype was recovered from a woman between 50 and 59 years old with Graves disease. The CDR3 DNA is TGTGCCAGCAGCTTTAGGGGGAGAGTAGCTGACGAGCAGTACTTC. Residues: CASSFRGRVADEQYF.